This T cell receptor beta chain derives from a study of cytomegalovirus exposure and HLA in healthy donors. Trimming shortened V by 5 bases and J by 6 bases, and 20 bases separated the two germline ends. This CDR3 contains 16 residues. Germline V gene lookup returns CDR1 SGHTA and CDR2 FQGNSA. Amplification used 60 Vbeta primers and 13 Jbeta primers. Sequencing was performed with immunoSEQ multiplex PCR; in TCRdb, only in-frame clones are kept and a portion is missing. Recorded for this sample: 85,000 to 90,000 clones. V is TRBV7-2 and J is TRBJ1-5; tentatively, D is TRBD1 (6 bases). The clonotype comes from a man between 45 and 60 years old in good health and CMV-seropositive. The sample comprised PBMCs. CDR3 sequence (DNA): TGTGCCAGCAGCCAGATGCAGGGGATAGTCGGTCAGCCCCAGCATTTT. Translation gives CASSQMQGIVGQPQHF.